Sequencing of this TCR beta chain was carried out in a study of cytomegalovirus exposure and HLA in healthy donors. Germline CDR1 reads SGHAT; CDR2 reads FQDESV (reference sequence). The CDR3 is 16 amino acids. The J segment lost 5 bases and the V segment lost 5 bases, leaving 12 bases of the junction unmatched. Vbeta (60) and Jbeta (13) primers were used in the PCR. The data were produced by immunoSEQ multiplex PCR, yet TCRdb's version contains in-frame clones alone and is incomplete. The table has 200,000 to 250,000 clones, roughly 84% seen once. The specimen was PBMCs. J is TRBJ2-1 and V is TRBV11-1; TRBD2 agrees at 7 bases. The sequence derives from a girl aged 2 to 10 in good health and CMV-seronegative. The CDR3 spells CASSQPGEGSDNEQFF. The CDR3 nucleotides are TGTGCCAGCAGCCAACCCGGGGAGGGGTCGGACAATGAGCAGTTCTTC.